Detailed here is one TCR beta chain. Its antigen is currently unknown. A single record per CDR3 protein comes from TCRdb applying MiXCR to the 5' RACE reads. The sample consists of roughly 500,000 distinct CDR3 sequences, approximately 22% of them appearing once. This record belongs to a study of identical twins. Overall study results and limits: Beta clonotypes that were abundant in cord blood contained fewer insertions, a pattern absent from memory repertoires. These conclusions were based on statistical analysis (cross-sectional, not following the same donors). Sharing of beta out-of-frame sequences by twins showed a weaker excess.

CDR1 and CDR2 from the germline V gene are DFQATT and SNEGSKA (reference sequence). Germline trimming cut 3 bases from V and 2 bases from J; bases unmatched to any gene: 2. This CDR3 region has 16 residues. The same data also contributed to another study, on T cells expressing NK-cell markers. This second study says: The same clonotypes also predominated in the CD3+CD56-NKG2C+ fraction of a handful of donors.

The TCR sequence derives from a woman younger than 35 in good health. Sequencing was done on a sample of CD4+ T cells sorted from blood. The genes are TRBV20-1 and TRBJ2-6, with 12 bases fitting TRBD1. The CDR3 here is CSARGQGATGANVLTF. The CDR3, as DNA: TGCAGTGCTAGGGGACAGGGGGCTACTGGGGCCAACGTCCTGACTTTC.